This passage covers 32 T cell receptor beta chains from one sample sequenced in a study of tumor and adjacent non-tumor tissue in lung cancer. RNA was extracted from bulk tissue without any cell sorting. TCRbeta libraries were built with three rounds of nested PCR, modified from ARM-PCR. From the multiplex PCR reads, TCRdb called clonotypes with MiXCR, one entry per CDR3 protein. This table has 200,000 to 250,000 distinct CDR3 sequences, roughly 70% appearing once. The material sequenced was lung tumor tissue. These receptors originate from a man between 60 and 75 years old with non-small cell lung cancer.

With regard to this clonotype: At one boundary the junction diverges from the germline segment, which might be a read error. The V call is TRBV5-4, the J call TRBJ1-1, with D possibly being TRBD1 (6 bases). The CDR3 is 14 amino acids. Germline V gene data show CDR1 as SGHNT and CDR2 as YYREEE (reference sequence). CDR3 amino acids: CVSYREELNSEAFF. The CDR3 DNA is TGTGTCAGTTACAGGGAGGAACTTAACAGTGAAGCTTTCTTT.

This chain links TRBV2 with TRBJ2-3, with 7 bases identical to TRBD2. The CDR3 extends over 14 amino acids. Germline assignment: CDR1 SNHLY and CDR2 FYNNEI. The V and J ends lost 11 bases and 4 bases, in that order; junction bases with no gene match: 12. In nucleotides, the CDR3 is TGTGCCGGGTCGGGGGGTTACGGAGCAGATACGCAGTATTTT. Translated: CAGSGGYGADTQYF.

Of note for this clonotype: The junction shows a germline mismatch at one end, possibly a read error. This chain connects TRBV29-1 to TRBJ2-3; TRBD2 might be the D (6 bases). Germline CDR1 is SQVTM and CDR2 is ANQGSEA. The CDR3 is 13 amino acids. CDR3 in amino acids: CSSRSGGADTLYF. CDR3 nucleotide sequence: TGCAGCTCCCGTAGCGGTGGGGCAGATACGCTGTATTTT.

In the case of this clonotype: The junction differs from germline at one of its ends, possibly a read error. V usage is TRBV7-2 and J usage is TRBJ2-7; 8 bases align to TRBD2. The CDR3 extends over 16 amino acids. Germline V lookup: CDR1 SGHTA, CDR2 FQGNSA. The CDR3 region is CASSIAYSSGQDEQYF. CDR3 DNA sequence: TGTGCCAGCAGCATAGCGTACTCTAGCGGGCAGGACGAGCAGTACTTC.

V is TRBV5-5 and J is TRBJ1-6; possibly TRBD1 for D (6 bases). Germline V gene lookup returns CDR1 SGHKS and CDR2 YYEKEE (reference sequence). V lost 0 bases, J lost 6 bases, and 16 bases lay in between. This CDR3 contains 17 residues. CDR3 nucleotides: TGTGCCAGCAGCTTGGATGGACAGCCTCCATCTAATTCACCCCTCCACTTT. Its translation: CASSLDGQPPSNSPLHF.

This clonotype showed up just a few times. The V call is TRBV4-3, the J call TRBJ2-3; 15 bases fit TRBD2. V gave up 4 bases and J gave up 6 bases; unmatched junction bases: 8. The length of the CDR3 is 17 residues. Germline V CDR1 and CDR2: LGHNA, YSLEER. The CDR3 DNA reads as TGCGCCAGCAGCCCTCGCGCCGGACTAGCGGGGGGGGATACGCAGTATTTT. It yields the protein CASSPRAGLAGGDTQYF.

As to this clonotype: It may be a read error: a sequence one base away is much more abundant. This rearrangement joins TRBV20-1 to TRBJ2-3, with D perhaps TRBD2 (5 bases). This CDR3 is built from 15 residues. Germline V CDR1 and CDR2: DFQATT, SNEGSKA (reference sequence). V lost 1 base, J lost 2 bases, and 13 bases lay in between. The CDR3, as DNA: TGCAGTGCTAGAGTAGAGGGTCAATCCACAGATACGCAGTATTTT. Its translation is CSARVEGQSTDTQYF.

Notes on this clonotype: A much larger clone lies a single base off, so this may be a read error. This chain links TRBV20-1 with TRBJ2-5, with unresolved D. Trimming removed 0 bases at V and 5 bases at J, with 10 bases between. This CDR3 spans 13 amino acids. Germline V gene lookup returns CDR1 DFQATT and CDR2 SNEGSKA (reference sequence). In DNA form, the CDR3 reads TGCAGTGCTAGAGAGAATAGCCATGAGACCCAGTACTTC. Residues: CSARENSHETQYF.

About this clonotype itself: The germline gene is not matched at one end of the junction; a read error may be the cause. The chain is built from TRBV6-6 and TRBJ2-7; no reliable D call. This CDR3 region has 15 residues. Germline loops: CDR1 MNHNY, CDR2 SVGAGI (reference sequence). CDR3 in DNA: TGTGCCAGTAGAAGGACGGGCGCAAGCTCCTACGAGCAGAACTTC. Translating it yields CASRRTGASSYEQNF.

Worth noting for this clonotype: A much bigger clone sits one base away, suggesting this may be a read error. The chain couples TRBV4-3 to TRBJ2-3; D call uncertain. The CDR3 sequence is 15 residues long. CDR1 is LGHNA and CDR2 is YSLEER in the germline V gene. CDR3 DNA sequence: TGCGCCAGCGGCCATCCCAAGGAAGGCACAGATACGCAGTATTTT. Protein product: CASGHPKEGTDTQYF.

V usage is TRBV20-1 and J usage is TRBJ1-3, with D unclear. Trimming cost V 4 bases and J 0 bases, with 10 bases left between them. From germline, CDR1 is DFQATT and CDR2 SNEGSKA (reference sequence). This CDR3 contains 14 residues. CDR3 sequence reads: CSAMVASSGNTIYF. For the CDR3, the DNA is TGCAGTGCTATGGTGGCGAGCTCTGGAAACACCATATATTTT.

The chain is built from TRBV11-3 and TRBJ2-5; D is undetermined. This CDR3 has 13 amino acids. V was clipped by 9 bases and J by 4 bases, with 15 bases between them. The germline V gene encodes CDR1 SGHNT and CDR2 YENEEA. DNA of the CDR3: TGTGCCAGTAGCCCAATCGTAGGAGAGACCCAGTACTTC. Translated, it gives CASSPIVGETQYF. The variable domain in full, with the rest retrieved from reference TRBV11-3 and TRBJ2-5, is EAGVVQSPRYKIIEKKQPVAFWCNPISGHNTLYWYLQNLGQGPELLIRYENEEAVDDSQLPKDRFSAERLKGVDSTLKIQPAELGDSAVYLCASSPIVGETQYFGPGTRLLVL.

With respect to this clonotype: As the CDR3 is not closed by the conserved phenylalanine or tryptophan, this likely results from a read error. The rearrangement uses TRBV6-1 and TRBJ2-7, with 9 bases aligning to TRBD1. Unmatched junction bases numbered 12, after V lost 11 bases and J lost 7 bases. The CDR3 sequence is 13 residues long. The germline CDR1 and CDR2 sequences are MNHNS and SASEGT. The CDR3 DNA reads as TGTGCCGCATCCCGGAGACAGGGGGGAGAGCAGTACATC. It specifies CAASRRQGGEQYI.

This clonotype was detected only a few times. The chain links TRBV4-3 to TRBJ2-3; D is unresolved. Looked up from germline, CDR1 is LGHNA and CDR2 is YSLEER. The CDR3 extends over 15 amino acids. Trimming pared 4 bases from V and 4 bases from J, leaving 15 bases between. CDR3 in DNA: TGCGCCAGCAGCCTTACCCCCCGGGTGTCAGATACGCAGTATTTT. The encoded protein is CASSLTPRVSDTQYF.

To note about this clonotype: The junction differs from germline at one of its ends, possibly a read error. This chain connects TRBV11-2 to TRBJ2-2; D might be TRBD1 or TRBD2, each matching 5 bases. Germline CDR1 reads SGHAT; CDR2 reads FQNNGV. The length of the CDR3 is 16 residues. The CDR3 spells CASSLAGFLNTRELLF. The CDR3 DNA is TGTGCCAGCAGCTTAGCGGGATTTCTGAACACCAGGGAGCTGTTATTT.

The sample holds many counts of this clonotype. The rearrangement uses TRBV20-1 and TRBJ2-2; no reliable D call. The CDR3 runs to 12 residues. In germline, CDR1 is DFQATT, CDR2 SNEGSKA (reference sequence). The germline V and J ends were trimmed by 2 bases and 2 bases, with 3 bases remaining between them. The CDR3 region has the DNA TGCAGTGCTAGACTAAACACCGGGGAGCTGTTTTTT. It is translated as CSARLNTGELFF.

On this clonotype: A much larger clone differs from this one at a single base, so this may be a read error. The chain uses TRBV11-3 and TRBJ2-1; TRBD1 matches at 7 bases. Germline CDR1 SGHNT, CDR2 YENEEA. The CDR3 loop spans 15 amino acids. After removal of 1 base from V and 6 bases from J, the junction contained 6 bases not matched to a gene. CDR3 bases: TGTGCCAGCAGCTTAGGACAGGGAAAGCGCAATGAGCAGTTCTTC. Its protein is CASSLGQGKRNEQFF.

Worth noting for this clonotype: This may stem from a read error, because a much larger clone lies one nucleotide away. The gene calls are TRBV6-2 or TRBV6-3 and TRBJ2-2; D remains unclear. CDR1 MNHEY and CDR2 SVGEGT come from the germline V gene. The germline V and J ends were trimmed by 5 bases and 6 bases, with 7 bases remaining between them. The CDR3 extends over 12 amino acids. The CDR3 DNA reads TGTGCCAGCAGTACATATTCCGGGGAGCTGTTTTTT. This gives the protein CASSTYSGELFF.

Remarks on this clonotype: This could be a read error, since a much larger clone is one nucleotide away. The genes are TRBV29-1 and TRBJ2-2; D is undetermined. Germline CDR1 SQVTM, CDR2 ANQGSEA. The CDR3 extends over 14 amino acids. Trimming cost V 7 bases and J 2 bases, with 14 bases left between them. CDR3 bases: TGCAGCGCCGTTATAGTGGGAAACACCGGGGAGCTGTTTTTT. Encoded protein: CSAVIVGNTGELFF.

To note about this clonotype: The junction and the germline gene differ at one end; a read error may be behind it. CDR3 protein: CASSYTASNSPLRF. CDR3 in DNA: TGTGCCAGCAGTTACACGGCCTCGAATTCACCACTCCGCTTT. The chain couples TRBV6-1 to TRBJ1-6, with D hard to call. The length of the CDR3 is 14 residues. Germline V CDR1 and CDR2: MNHNS, SASEGT.

For this clonotype: This sequence may be a read error, since a much larger clone differs from it by one base. This chain links TRBV4-2 with TRBJ2-1; D ambiguous. This CDR3 has 12 amino acids. From germline, CDR1 is LGHNA and CDR2 YNFKEQ. CDR3 sequence: CAISLRNDEQFF. The CDR3 nucleotides read TGTGCCATCAGCCTCCGGAACGATGAGCAGTTCTTC.

The V and J genes are TRBV4-2 and TRBJ1-1, with D possibly matching TRBD1 (6 bases). V dropped 5 bases and J dropped 4 bases, with 14 bases sitting between them. Germline CDR1 LGHNA, CDR2 YNFKEQ. CDR3 length: 14 residues. CDR3 amino acids: CASSSQGGGTEAFF. DNA for the CDR3: TGTGCCAGCAGCTCACAGGGAGGTGGCACTGAAGCTTTCTTT.

Concerning this clonotype: The junction differs from germline at one of its ends, possibly a read error. The chain combines TRBV11-2 with TRBJ2-7; D is undetermined. The length of the CDR3 is 17 residues. Germline V gene data show CDR1 as SGHAT and CDR2 as FQNNGV. CDR3 nucleotides: TGTGCCAACAGCTACGTCACGACACCTACCTTTTCCTGCGAGCAGTACTTC. Translating gives CANSYVTTPTFSCEQYF.

On this clonotype: One end of the junction is discordant with germline, which a read error may explain. This sequence joins TRBV4-2 and TRBJ2-1; 7 bases are a match to TRBD2. The length of the CDR3 is 17 residues. CDR1 is LGHNA and CDR2 is YNFKEQ in the germline V gene. The CDR3 bases are TGTGCCCGCAGCCAAGATCTAGGCACTAGCGTTTACAATGAGCAGTTCTTC. It specifies CARSQDLGTSVYNEQFF.

In the case of this clonotype: A much larger clone is a single base away; this may be a read error. This rearrangement joins TRBV20-1 to TRBJ1-2, with D maybe TRBD1 (5 bases). This CDR3 region has 14 residues. CDR1 and CDR2 from the germline V gene are DFQATT and SNEGSKA (reference sequence). The CDR3 reads CGARIGETLYSYTF. The CDR3 DNA sequence: TGCGGTGCTAGAATAGGGGAGACACTCTATAGCTACACCTTC.

Details on this clonotype: This may come from a read error, since a much larger clone is one base off. The chain joins TRBV11-3 to TRBJ2-3; 8 bases map to TRBD1. Germline CDR1 SGHNT, CDR2 YENEEA. CDR3 length: 13 amino acids. This CDR3 is CASSGDRGDMQYF. The CDR3 DNA is TGTGCCAGCAGCGGCGACAGGGGTGATATGCAGTATTTT.

This clonotype was counted only a few times. This may come from a read error, since a much larger clone is one base off. J is TRBJ2-7 and V is TRBV29-1; D may be TRBD1 or TRBD2 (5 bases each). Germline V gives CDR1 SQVTM, CDR2 ANQGSEA. The CDR3 is 15 amino acids. V shed 6 bases and J shed 6 bases, with 24 bases lying between them. CDR3 bases: TGCAGCGTGATATCCCGTCGAGGGGAAGGCGGCGAGCAGTACTTC. It translates to CSVISRRGEGGEQYF.

The rearrangement links TRBV20-1 to TRBJ2-7; D ambiguous. The CDR3 length is 10 residues. Germline V gene sequence: CDR1 DFQATT, CDR2 SNEGSKA (reference sequence). The V gene lost 7 bases and the J gene lost 3 bases, with 7 bases spanning the gap. The CDR3 is CSDSNYEQYF. The CDR3 coding sequence is TGCAGTGATAGTAACTACGAGCAGTACTTC.

On this clonotype: Given a much more abundant clone one base away, this may be a read error. The rearrangement uses TRBV20-1 and TRBJ2-7; TRBD2 aligns across 7 bases. Unmatched junction bases numbered 7, after V lost 6 bases and J lost 2 bases. Per germline, CDR1 DFQATT and CDR2 SNEGSKA (reference sequence). The CDR3 has 13 amino acids. CDR3 loop: CSAHGRVAYEQYF. As DNA, the CDR3 is TGCAGTGCACATGGGAGGGTGGCCTACGAGCAGTACTTC.

The chain carries TRBV11-2 and TRBJ1-1; no reliable D call. The CDR3 totals 11 residues. Germline CDR1 is SGHAT and CDR2 is FQNNGV. The CDR3 protein is CTNSPAREAFF. The DNA for the CDR3 is TGTACCAACAGCCCGGCACGAGAAGCTTTCTTT.

This clonotype was counted only a few times. A read error may be the cause here, since a much bigger clone is one base away. The rearrangement joins TRBV4-2 to TRBJ2-5; possibly TRBD1 for D (6 bases). Germline CDR1 and CDR2: LGHNA and YNFKEQ. The CDR3 spans 14 residues. Trimming cost V 2 bases and J 3 bases, with 10 bases left between them. The CDR3 region has the DNA TGTGCCAGCAGCCAAACAGGGAGCAAAGAGACCCAGTACTTC. It codes for CASSQTGSKETQYF.

The chain has TRBV10-3 and TRBJ1-1, with a weak D call TRBD1 (6 bases). V lost 9 bases to trimming and J lost 0 bases, with 11 bases between them. The CDR3 is 13 amino acids. Germline V gives CDR1 ENHRY, CDR2 SYGVKD. This CDR3 is CAIAGQLNTEAFF. The DNA of the CDR3 is TGTGCCATTGCCGGACAGCTGAACACTGAAGCTTTCTTT.